A selection of T cell receptor beta chains follows, all from one sample in a study of vaccination effects on CD4 cells after COVID-19. The antigens for these receptors are not known. Sequenced by immunoSEQ multiplex PCR; TCRdb stores in-frame clones only, minus some. The repertoire includes about 37,000 clones, around 75% of them detected once, and roughly 33% sits in the top ten. Source: CD4+ T cells from PBMCs cultured with a peptide pool, taken before COVID-19 vaccination. These receptors were collected from a human donor who had a prior SARS-CoV-2 infection. Both conserved end residues are part of each CDR3. A D gene is named only where the DNA matches it firmly. Size is stated for part of the rows, as once, few or many counts, or as a class when the clone is expanded.

len	v_gene	abundance	d_gene	j_gene	CDR3nt	CDR3aa
13	TRBV19	.	.	TRBJ1-1	TGTGCCAGTAGTATGATCGACCCTGCTGGGGCTTTCTTT	CASSMIDPAGAFF
16	TRBV11-2	.	TRBD2	TRBJ2-3	TGTGCCAGCAGCTTAGGCCTAGCGGGAGACACAGATACGCAGTATTTT	CASSLGLAGDTDTQYF
13	TRBV5-1	.	TRBD1	TRBJ2-5	TGCGCCAGCAGCCTGGACAGGGAAGAGACCCAGTACTTC	CASSLDREETQYF
14	TRBV6-1	few	.	TRBJ1-1	TGTGCCAGCAGTGAACGGGGGGAGAACACTGAAGCTTTCTTT	CASSERGENTEAFF
17	TRBV5-4	.	.	TRBJ2-1	TGTGCCAGCAGCTCCCCGGTCGGGGAGAGCTCCTACAATGAGCAGTTCTTC	CASSSPVGESSYNEQFF
15	TRBV18	.	.	TRBJ2-3	TGTGCCAGCTCATCCGAGGGGAGCCACACAGATACGCAGTATTTT	CASSSEGSHTDTQYF
15	TRBV28	.	.	TRBJ2-4	TGTGCCAGCAGTTTATCCCGGGTAGCCAAAAACATTCAGTACTTC	CASSLSRVAKNIQYF
13	TRBV6-6	.	.	TRBJ2-7	TGTGCCAGCAGCCTCGATTGGGGCGGCGAGCAGTACTTC	CASSLDWGGEQYF
14	TRBV7-8	.	.	TRBJ1-5	TGTGCCAGCAGCTCATGGACTGGGAATCAGCCCCAGCATTTT	CASSSWTGNQPQHF
16	TRBV25-1	.	.	TRBJ2-7	TGTGCCAGCAGTGAATCCCGACACGTACCCACCTACGAGCAGTACTTC	CASSESRHVPTYEQYF
13	TRBV2	.	TRBD1	TRBJ2-7	TGTGCCAGCAGGGCGGGACAGGGCGGAGAGCAGTACTTC	CASRAGQGGEQYF
13	TRBV7-2	.	.	TRBJ1-1	TGTGCCAGCAGCTATCCGGGGAACACTGAAGCTTTCTTT	CASSYPGNTEAFF
17	TRBV13	.	TRBD1	TRBJ1-2	TGTGCCAGCAGCCCGGGATGGATGGACAGGTTAAACTATGGCTACACCTTC	CASSPGWMDRLNYGYTF
17	TRBV9	.	.	TRBJ1-2	TGTGCCAGCAGCGTAGGAGAGGTGGGGGACTTCGACTATGGCTACACCTTC	CASSVGEVGDFDYGYTF